Sequencing of this T cell receptor (beta chain) was carried out in a study of blood T cell repertoires in COVID-19. Study context: COVID-19 samples, acute and convalescent, were from the United States, Italy and Spain. Sources were T cells, B-cell-depleted T cells, or PBMCs; the material itself was cDNA or gDNA.

Study processing details: Amplification from reference gene primers served as the basis for estimated nucleated cell counts. Produced via immunoSEQ multiplex PCR; TCRdb's table is partial and in-frame only. V, J and clone size reflect that table, while D and trimming were determined from the DNA. The repertoire holds 75,000 to 80,000 clones, with over 75% as singletons. Germline V lookup: CDR1 SNHLY, CDR2 FYNNEI. V gave up 1 base and J gave up 12 bases; unmatched junction bases: 3. This CDR3 region has 14 residues. Specimen: peripheral blood. This sequence was found in a human donor in a cohort sampled during active COVID-19. The chain uses TRBV2 and TRBJ2-1; 13 nucleotides agree with TRBD2. CDR3: CASSEGLAGGLQFF. CDR3 coding DNA: TGTGCCAGCAGTGAAGGACTAGCGGGAGGACTGCAGTTCTTC. The full variable domain, completed using reference TRBV2 and TRBJ2-1, is EPEVTQTPSHQVTQMGQEVILRCVPISNHLYFYWYRQILGQKVEFLVSFYNNEISEKSEIFDDQFSVERPDGSNFTLKIRSTKLEDSAMYFCASSEGLAGGLQFFGPGTRLTVL.